The source of this T cell receptor (beta chain) is a study of immune characterization of retroperitoneal liposarcoma. This clonotype was picked up many times. TCRdb independently ran MiXCR on the PCR reads; one entry per CDR3 protein. This sample has several thousand distinct CDR3 sequences, with about 27% found just once. This CDR3 spans 15 amino acids. In germline, CDR1 is LGHNA, CDR2 YSLEER. Trimming took off 1 base at V and 0 bases at J, with 8 bases between the two ends. Source material: blood. The sequence was obtained from a male donor with retroperitoneal liposarcoma. The V gene is TRBV4-3, the J gene TRBJ2-3; D possibly matches TRBD1 or TRBD2 (5 bases each). The CDR3 coding sequence is TGCGCCAGCAGCCAAGTCTGGGACAGCACAGATACGCAGTATTTT. This codes for CASSQVWDSTDTQYF.